The clone carrying this T cell receptor beta chain occurred a few times. Its specificity is unknown. The sample originates from a study of vaccination and CD4 T cells after COVID-19. Study-wide context: The post-vaccine samples came a median 72 days after dose two (range 14 to 241). General study findings and limits: It was observed that, in convalescent patients, a median 86.3% of reactive clones arose only post-vaccination.

Scientists ran DNA taken from cultured CD4+ T cells through the Oncomine TCR Beta short-read assay for sequencing. It was from cultured CD4+ T cells that genomic DNA was extracted. TCRdb re-called the PCR reads through MiXCR, storing one row per CDR3 protein. The repertoire holds about 20,000 distinct CDR3 sequences, with about 68% as singletons. CDR1 and CDR2 from the germline V gene are SGHTA and FQGTGA. The CDR3 has 17 amino acids. V lost 5 bases, J lost 1 base, and 7 bases stayed unmatched. Treatment noted: roughly 10-day PBMC culture with coronavirus spike peptide pools or control peptides (ViraFEST assay). Following expansion of antigen-specific T cells with peptide pools, ViraFEST then sequenced TCRs.

This rearrangement joins TRBV7-3 to TRBJ2-2; 10 nucleotides line up with TRBD1. The sample consisted of CD4+ T cells from blood, cultured in vitro. The TCR originated in a human donor who had recovered from COVID-19. CDR3 region: CASSTGTGALNTGELFF. The DNA of the CDR3 is TGTGCCAGCAGCACCGGGACAGGGGCTCTGAACACCGGGGAGCTGTTTTTT.